This T cell receptor (beta chain) was retrieved from a study of cytomegalovirus exposure and HLA in healthy donors. A multiplex PCR was run with 60 Vbeta primers and 13 Jbeta primers. Clones were sequenced by immunoSEQ multiplex PCR, and TCRdb holds only the in-frame ones, with some missing. The sample has 150,000 to 200,000 clones; over 60% are singletons. V was shortened by 3 bases and J by 1 base, with 15 bases between the two germline ends. The CDR3 consists of 16 residues. Per the germline V gene, CDR1 is MDHEN and CDR2 is SYDVKM. Sequencing was carried out using PBMCs. This chain joins TRBV28 and TRBJ1-1; a weak D match, TRBD1 (5 bases). The clonotype was recovered from a male donor in good health and CMV-seronegative. CDR3 amino acids: CASSFHRRGKNTEAFF. In DNA, the CDR3 is TGTGCCAGCAGTTTTCATAGGCGGGGGAAGAACACTGAAGCTTTCTTT.